This T cell receptor beta chain was identified in a study of T cell changes during pregnancy in multiple sclerosis. The trim removed 4 bases at V and 1 base at J, leaving 6 bases unmatched. CDR3 length: 15 residues. Per the germline V gene, CDR1 is MNHNS and CDR2 is SASEGT. TCRdb's table, derived via immunoSEQ multiplex PCR, lists solely in-frame clones and lacks some. Here the sample spans approximately 40,000 clones, about nine tenths being singletons. The TCR comes from a female donor in good health, enrolled as a control in a pregnancy study. The input for sequencing was CD4+ T cells from peripheral blood mononuclear cells, taken after pregnancy. The chain has TRBV6-1 and TRBJ1-2; 7 nucleotides agree with TRBD1. The CDR3 DNA is TGTGCCAGCAGTGGGGACAGCGCCCATAACTATGGCTACACCTTC. Its protein is CASSGDSAHNYGYTF.